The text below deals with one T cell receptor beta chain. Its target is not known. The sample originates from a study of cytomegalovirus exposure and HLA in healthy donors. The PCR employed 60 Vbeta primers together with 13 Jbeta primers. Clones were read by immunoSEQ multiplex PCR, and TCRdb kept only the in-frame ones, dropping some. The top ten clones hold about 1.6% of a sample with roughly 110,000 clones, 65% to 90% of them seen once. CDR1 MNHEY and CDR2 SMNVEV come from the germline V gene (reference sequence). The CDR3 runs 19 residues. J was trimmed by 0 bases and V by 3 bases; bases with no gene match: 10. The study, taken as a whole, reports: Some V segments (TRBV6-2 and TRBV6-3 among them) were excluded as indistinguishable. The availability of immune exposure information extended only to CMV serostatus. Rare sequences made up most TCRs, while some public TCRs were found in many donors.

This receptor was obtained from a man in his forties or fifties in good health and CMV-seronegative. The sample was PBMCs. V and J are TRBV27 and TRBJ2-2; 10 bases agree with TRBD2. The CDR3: CASSLLGAGGSPNTGELFF. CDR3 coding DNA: TGTGCCAGCAGTTTGCTTGGAGCGGGGGGGTCGCCGAACACCGGGGAGCTGTTTTTT.